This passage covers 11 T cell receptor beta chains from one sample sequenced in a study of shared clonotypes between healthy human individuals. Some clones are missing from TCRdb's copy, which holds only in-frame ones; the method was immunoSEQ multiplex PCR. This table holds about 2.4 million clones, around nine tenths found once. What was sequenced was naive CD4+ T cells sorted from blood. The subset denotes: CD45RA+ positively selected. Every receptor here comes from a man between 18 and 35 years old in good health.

The CDR3 DNA is TGTGCCAGCAGGCGGGTGGCAACTAATGAAAAACTGTTTTTT. It encodes CASRRVATNEKLFF. The rearrangement links TRBV2 to TRBJ1-4; D is unresolved. The V gene's germline CDR1 is SNHLY and CDR2 FYNNEI. CDR3 size: 14 residues. V gave up 6 bases and J gave up 0 bases, with 8 bases separating them.

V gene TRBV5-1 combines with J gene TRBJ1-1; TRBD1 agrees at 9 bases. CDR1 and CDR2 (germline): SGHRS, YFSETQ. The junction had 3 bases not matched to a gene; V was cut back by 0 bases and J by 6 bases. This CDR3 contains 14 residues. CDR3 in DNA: TGCGCCAGCAGCTTGGAAGGGACAGGGTCTGAAGCTTTCTTT. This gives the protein CASSLEGTGSEAFF. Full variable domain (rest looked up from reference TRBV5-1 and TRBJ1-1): KAGVTQTPRYLIKTRGQQVTLSCSPISGHRSVSWYQQTPGQGLQFLFEYFSETQRNKGNFPGRFSGRQFSNSRSEMNVSTLELGDSALYLCASSLEGTGSEAFFGQGTRLTVV.

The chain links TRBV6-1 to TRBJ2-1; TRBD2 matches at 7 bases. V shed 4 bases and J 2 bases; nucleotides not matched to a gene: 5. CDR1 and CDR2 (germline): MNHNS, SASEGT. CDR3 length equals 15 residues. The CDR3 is CASSGTGGAYNEQFF. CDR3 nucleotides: TGTGCCAGCAGTGGGACGGGGGGAGCCTACAATGAGCAGTTCTTC.

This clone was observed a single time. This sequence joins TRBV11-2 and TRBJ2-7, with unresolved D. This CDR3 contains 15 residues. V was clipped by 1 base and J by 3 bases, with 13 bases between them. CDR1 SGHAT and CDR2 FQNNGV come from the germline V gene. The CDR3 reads CASSLGPGPFYEQYF. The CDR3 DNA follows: TGTGCCAGCAGCTTAGGTCCTGGCCCTTTCTACGAGCAGTACTTC.

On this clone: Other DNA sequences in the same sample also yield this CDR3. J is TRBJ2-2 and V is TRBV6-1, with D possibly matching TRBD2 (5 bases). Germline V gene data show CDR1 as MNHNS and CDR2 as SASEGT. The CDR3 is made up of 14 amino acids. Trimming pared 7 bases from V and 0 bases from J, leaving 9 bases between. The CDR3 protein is CASIAGANTGELFF. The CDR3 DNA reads TGTGCCAGCATAGCCGGGGCGAACACCGGGGAGCTGTTTTTT.

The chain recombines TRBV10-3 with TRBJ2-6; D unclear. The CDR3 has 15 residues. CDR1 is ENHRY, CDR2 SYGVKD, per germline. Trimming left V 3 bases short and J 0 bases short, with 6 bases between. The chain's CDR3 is CAISDILSGANVLTF. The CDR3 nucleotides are TGTGCCATCAGTGACATTCTCTCTGGGGCCAACGTCCTGACTTTC.

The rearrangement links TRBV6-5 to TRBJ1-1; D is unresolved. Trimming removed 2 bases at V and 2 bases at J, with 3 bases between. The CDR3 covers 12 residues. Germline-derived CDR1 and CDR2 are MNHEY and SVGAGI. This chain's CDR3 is CASSYDNTEAFF. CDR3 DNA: TGTGCCAGCAGTTACGATAACACTGAAGCTTTCTTT.

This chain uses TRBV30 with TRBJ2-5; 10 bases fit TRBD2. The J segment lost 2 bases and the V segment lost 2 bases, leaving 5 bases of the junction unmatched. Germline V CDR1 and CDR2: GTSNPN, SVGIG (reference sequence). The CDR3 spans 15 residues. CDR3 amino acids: CAWSLSGLAQETQYF. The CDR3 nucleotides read TGTGCCTGGAGTCTATCGGGACTAGCGCAAGAGACCCAGTACTTC.

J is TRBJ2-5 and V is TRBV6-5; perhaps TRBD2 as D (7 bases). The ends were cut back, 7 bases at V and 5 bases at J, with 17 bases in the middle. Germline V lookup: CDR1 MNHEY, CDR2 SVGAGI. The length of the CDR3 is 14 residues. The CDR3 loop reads CASKGGGGAETQYF. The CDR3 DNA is TGTGCCAGCAAGGGGGGGGGAGGCGCGGAGACCCAGTACTTC.

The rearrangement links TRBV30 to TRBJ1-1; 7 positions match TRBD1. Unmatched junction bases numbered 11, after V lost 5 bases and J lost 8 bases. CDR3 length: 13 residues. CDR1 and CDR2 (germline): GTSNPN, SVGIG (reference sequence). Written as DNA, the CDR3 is TGTGCCTGGGGGGACAGCCCGAACAGAGAAGCTTTCTTT. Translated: CAWGDSPNREAFF.

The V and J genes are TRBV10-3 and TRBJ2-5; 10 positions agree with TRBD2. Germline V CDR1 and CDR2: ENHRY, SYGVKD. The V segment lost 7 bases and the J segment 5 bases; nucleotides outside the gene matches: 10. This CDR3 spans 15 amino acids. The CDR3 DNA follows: TGTGCCATCAAAGCTAGCGGGGGCGCCCAGGAGACCCAGTACTTC. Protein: CAIKASGGAQETQYF.